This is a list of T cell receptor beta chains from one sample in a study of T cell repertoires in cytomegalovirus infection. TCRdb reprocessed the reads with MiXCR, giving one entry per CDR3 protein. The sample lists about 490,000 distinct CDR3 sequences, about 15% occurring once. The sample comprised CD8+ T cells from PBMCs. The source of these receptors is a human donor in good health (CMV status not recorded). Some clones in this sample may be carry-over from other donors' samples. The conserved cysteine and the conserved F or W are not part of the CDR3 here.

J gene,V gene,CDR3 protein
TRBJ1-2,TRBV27,ASSLGGPYYSNYGYT
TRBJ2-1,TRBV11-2,ASSPLAGGGGNEQF
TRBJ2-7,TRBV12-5,ASGPFNRGFRSYEQY
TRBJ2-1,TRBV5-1,ASSSDSYPYNEQF
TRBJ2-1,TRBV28,ASSWIAGVHGQF
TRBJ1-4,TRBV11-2,ASSLLGEGEKLF
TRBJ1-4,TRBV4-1,ASSLGPGKLF
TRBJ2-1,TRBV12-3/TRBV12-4,ASSPIHEQF
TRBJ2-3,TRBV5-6,ASSLEARPGTQY
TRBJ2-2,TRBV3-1,ASSQDGDSYTGELF
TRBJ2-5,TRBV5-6,ASSTLGGGIQETQY
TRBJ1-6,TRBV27,ASSLKSPGGGVNSPLH
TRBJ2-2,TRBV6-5,ASTPGQGKNTGELF
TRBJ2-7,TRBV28,ASSLSVGQGAY
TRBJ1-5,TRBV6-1,ASSLNRGGNQPQH
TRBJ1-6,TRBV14,ASSQRGRSKNSPLH
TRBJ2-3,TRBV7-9,ASSDTIDTDTQY
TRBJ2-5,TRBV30,AWDQIAGVEETQY
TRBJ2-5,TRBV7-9,ASSLGGLAEETQY
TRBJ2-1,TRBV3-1,ASSQGLGGPPDNEQF
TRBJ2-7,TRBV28,ASGRGQSAYEQY
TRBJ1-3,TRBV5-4,ASSPRDSWDTIY
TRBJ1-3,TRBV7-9,ASRPGGDRNTIY
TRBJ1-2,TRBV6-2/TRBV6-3,ASSYFSAGSGGYT
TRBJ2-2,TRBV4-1,ASSQDRGQAGELF
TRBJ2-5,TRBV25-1,ASSGTVQYQETQY
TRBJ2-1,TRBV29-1,SVEAVTYNEQF
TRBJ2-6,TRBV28,ASSLPIRGSGANVLT
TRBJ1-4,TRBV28,ASLDRARTNEKLF
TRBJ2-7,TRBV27,ASSFKSTGYEQY
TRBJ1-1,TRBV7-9,ASSSPDRQNTEAF
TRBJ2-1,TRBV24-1,ATSPRDKLYNEQF
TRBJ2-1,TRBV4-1,ASSQDVRGQF
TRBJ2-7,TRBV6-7,ASSYSTRGGGVYEQY
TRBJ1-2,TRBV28,ASTPFGAVVYGYT
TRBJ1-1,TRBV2,ASRPTGRTEAF
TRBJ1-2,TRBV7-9,ASSLALAGTDGYGYT
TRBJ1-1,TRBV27,ASGTGVVTEAF
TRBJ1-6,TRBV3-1,ASSQDFPGTPNSPLH
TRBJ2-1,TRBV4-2,ASSQDQQRTSYNEQF
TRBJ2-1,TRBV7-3,ASSLKQGTYNEQF
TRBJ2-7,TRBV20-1,SVTLGLNYEQY
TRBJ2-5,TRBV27,ASTLSYGEETQY
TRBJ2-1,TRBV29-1,SVEDFSDRVNLEQF
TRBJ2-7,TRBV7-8,ASSPRTGSSYEQY
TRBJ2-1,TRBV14,ASSQARGDEQF